This TCR beta chain was sequenced for a study of T cell changes during pregnancy in multiple sclerosis. V was pared by 4 bases and J by 4 bases, with 8 bases between. Germline V gene sequence: CDR1 SEHNR, CDR2 FQNEAQ (reference sequence). The CDR3 has 12 residues. This clone was observed a handful of times. Repertoires were generated with immunoSEQ multiplex PCR, while TCRdb's copy carries only in-frame clones and drops some. Of around 35,000 clones listed, 75% to 95% are singletons. This sample comprised CD8+ T cells from peripheral blood mononuclear cells, obtained before pregnancy. The sequence was obtained from a female donor with multiple sclerosis, enrolled in a pregnancy study. This chain connects TRBV7-9 to TRBJ2-7; a possible D gene is TRBD2 (6 bases). The CDR3 region is CASSWGLYEQYF. The CDR3 DNA is TGTGCCAGCAGCTGGGGACTTTACGAGCAGTACTTC.